This passage covers 19 T cell receptor beta chains from one sample sequenced in a study of cytomegalovirus exposure and HLA in healthy donors. A multiplex PCR was run with 60 Vbeta primers and 13 Jbeta primers. The protocol was immunoSEQ multiplex PCR, while the TCRdb copy is restricted to in-frame clones and leaves out a portion. This table holds roughly 120,000 clones, approximately 76% found once. Sequenced sample: PBMCs. All receptors derive from a man aged 50-59 years in good health and CMV-seropositive.

The rearrangement joins TRBV6-5 to TRBJ1-4, with D hard to call. CDR3 length: 15 amino acids. Germline CDR1 reads MNHEY; CDR2 reads SVGAGI. The V gene lost 5 bases and the J gene lost 4 bases, with 14 bases spanning the gap. CDR3 region: CASSTRERGNEKLFF. In nucleotides, the CDR3 is TGTGCCAGCAGTACTAGGGAGCGCGGTAATGAAAAACTGTTTTTT.

The chain combines TRBV11-3 with TRBJ2-6, with D possibly matching TRBD2 (5 bases). The germline V and J ends were trimmed by 6 bases and 4 bases, with 16 bases remaining between them. This CDR3 has 16 amino acids. Germline V gives CDR1 SGHNT, CDR2 YENEEA. The CDR3 bases are TGTGCCAGCAGACAATTAACGGGATCCGGGGCCAACGTCCTGACTTTC. Its translation: CASRQLTGSGANVLTF.

The genes are TRBV6-6 and TRBJ2-7; maybe TRBD2 (6 bases). V was cut by 6 bases and J by 1 base, with 13 bases left in between. The CDR3 has 14 amino acids. Germline CDR1 MNHNY, CDR2 SVGAGI (reference sequence). CDR3 region: CASSPPRESYEQYF. CDR3 bases: TGTGCCAGCAGCCCGCCGCGGGAATCCTACGAGCAGTACTTC.

The CDR3 nucleotides are TGTGCCAGCTCACCAAGCAGCGGGGAAACCTACGAGCAGTACTTC. Amino acids: CASSPSSGETYEQYF. The chain is built from TRBV18 and TRBJ2-7; 7 bases fit TRBD2. In germline, CDR1 is KGHSH, CDR2 LQKENI. V lost 2 bases and J lost 2; bases outside the gene matches: 6. There are 15 residues in the CDR3.

This clone appeared a single time. Here the CDR3 DNA reads TGTGCCAGCAGCCCCAGAGTCCTCGGGAGTCAGACAGATACGCAGTATTTT. It codes for CASSPRVLGSQTDTQYF. The genes are TRBV5-4 and TRBJ2-3; D is perhaps TRBD2 (6 bases). Deletions cut 4 bases from V and 3 bases from J, with 21 bases between. Per the germline V gene, CDR1 is SGHNT and CDR2 is YYREEE (reference sequence). CDR3 length: 17 residues.

This clone has just one count. The chain employs TRBV7-2 and TRBJ1-4; perhaps TRBD1 as D (5 bases). The V gene's germline CDR1 is SGHTA and CDR2 FQGNSA. The CDR3 is 16 amino acids. V shed 1 base and J shed 0 bases, with 9 bases lying between them. CDR3 residues: CASSLVWTPTNEKLFF. CDR3 sequence (DNA): TGTGCCAGCAGCTTAGTATGGACACCAACTAATGAAAAACTGTTTTTT.

This clone was counted only a few times. This chain links TRBV11-1 with TRBJ2-1, with 11 bases identical to TRBD1. The trim removed 3 bases at V and 8 bases at J, leaving 9 bases unmatched. The CDR3 totals 16 residues. Germline V CDR1 and CDR2: SGHAT, FQDESV (reference sequence). The DNA of the CDR3 is TGTGCCAGCAGCTTTCGTTGGGACAGGGGGATGGATGAGCAGTTCTTC. Its protein is CASSFRWDRGMDEQFF.

The chain uses TRBV5-4 and TRBJ2-1; perhaps TRBD2 as D (6 bases). CDR3 length equals 13 residues. The germline V gene encodes CDR1 SGHNT and CDR2 YYREEE (reference sequence). The V end was cut by 4 bases, the J end by 5 bases, with 10 bases between. This CDR3 reads CASSRWGDNEQFF. For the CDR3, the DNA is TGTGCCAGCAGCCGTTGGGGGGACAATGAGCAGTTCTTC.

The rearrangement joins TRBV14 to TRBJ2-1, with TRBD2 matching 10 bases. CDR1 is SGHDN, CDR2 FVKESK, per germline. The CDR3 sequence is 18 residues long. V was clipped by 1 base and J by 5 bases; unmatched bases: 11. The CDR3 sequence is CASSQGAKRLAGDNEQFF. Written as DNA, the CDR3 is TGTGCCAGCAGCCAAGGGGCTAAGCGGCTAGCGGGAGACAATGAGCAGTTCTTC.

This sequence joins TRBV18 and TRBJ1-2; TRBD1 agrees at 8 bases. CDR1 KGHSH and CDR2 LQKENI come from the germline V gene. Trimming at V came to 3 bases and at J to 4 bases, leaving 10 bases not matched to a gene. This CDR3 region has 16 residues. CDR3 bases: TGTGCCAGCTCACCTCCGGGACAGGATTATTTCTATGGCTACACCTTC. Protein sequence: CASSPPGQDYFYGYTF.

V usage is TRBV7-2 and J usage is TRBJ1-6, with 10 bases fitting TRBD1. Germline assignment: CDR1 SGHTA and CDR2 FQGNSA. The J segment lost 7 bases and the V segment lost 1 base, leaving 4 bases of the junction unmatched. The CDR3 has 16 amino acids. The chain's CDR3 is CASSLGAGQGNSPLHF. CDR3 coding DNA: TGTGCCAGCAGCTTAGGAGCGGGACAGGGGAATTCACCCCTCCACTTT.

CDR3 sequence (DNA): TGTGCCAGCAACCGACAGGGAGGAAACACCATATATTTT. This codes for CASNRQGGNTIYF. This chain joins TRBV2 and TRBJ1-3, with TRBD1 matching 7 bases. V lost 7 bases and J lost 4; bases outside the gene matches: 4. This CDR3 contains 13 residues. The germline CDR1 and CDR2 sequences are SNHLY and FYNNEI.

The V and J genes are TRBV18 and TRBJ1-1; the D is unclear. Germline loops: CDR1 KGHSH, CDR2 LQKENI. CDR3 length: 14 amino acids. Trimming stripped 2 bases from V and 5 bases from J, with 12 bases between. The CDR3 region is CASSPNRRVTEAFF. CDR3 DNA sequence: TGTGCCAGCTCACCAAACAGACGAGTGACTGAAGCTTTCTTT.

This clone turned up a few times. This chain joins TRBV5-6 and TRBJ2-7; 9 nucleotides agree with TRBD1. The CDR3 contains 16 residues. The germline gives CDR1 SGHDT, CDR2 YYEEEE. V trimming: 1 base; J trimming: 9 bases; junction bases outside the gene matches: 14. Here the CDR3 DNA reads TGTGCCAGCAGCTTGCTCACGGGTGGGACAGGGTTGAGGCAGTACTTC. Residues: CASSLLTGGTGLRQYF.

The chain combines TRBV5-6 with TRBJ2-7; 8 nucleotides match TRBD1. Trimming at V came to 3 bases and at J to 3 bases, leaving 5 bases not matched to a gene. This CDR3 is 14 amino acids long. In germline, CDR1 is SGHDT, CDR2 YYEEEE. CDR3 loop: CASSSGDRIYEQYF. The CDR3, as DNA: TGTGCCAGCAGCTCGGGGGACAGGATCTACGAGCAGTACTTC.

The chain employs TRBV2 and TRBJ2-3, with TRBD1 matching 11 bases. This CDR3 contains 14 residues. V trimming: 6 bases; J trimming: 5 bases; junction bases outside the gene matches: 4. Germline values: CDR1 SNHLY, CDR2 FYNNEI. This CDR3 reads CASRPDRGLDTQYF. DNA of the CDR3: TGTGCCAGCAGGCCGGACAGGGGGCTAGATACGCAGTATTTT.

The genes are TRBV6-5 and TRBJ1-2; D is undetermined. The V gene lost 0 bases and the J gene lost 8 bases, with 13 bases spanning the gap. From germline, CDR1 is MNHEY and CDR2 SVGAGI. This CDR3 region has 14 residues. CDR3 protein: CASSYSGSVRGYTF. Written as DNA, the CDR3 is TGTGCCAGCAGTTACTCGGGGAGTGTGCGGGGCTACACCTTC.

The CDR3 is CASSRETFGTDYGYTF. The CDR3 nucleotides are TGTGCCAGCTCACGGGAGACGTTCGGGACTGATTATGGCTACACCTTC. The rearrangement joins TRBV18 to TRBJ1-2; D perhaps matches TRBD1 (5 bases). Germline V lookup: CDR1 KGHSH, CDR2 LQKENI. The V gene lost 4 bases and the J gene lost 5 bases, with 20 bases spanning the gap. The CDR3 spans 16 residues.

This clone appeared a few times. The chain recombines TRBV7-9 with TRBJ2-5, with D possibly matching TRBD2 (6 bases). The germline V gene has CDR1 SEHNR and CDR2 FQNEAQ (reference sequence). The CDR3 length is 16 residues. Trimming removed 1 base from V and 4 bases from J, with 16 bases in between. The CDR3 nucleotides read TGTGCCAGCAGCTTAGTTTCCGGGGGAGTAGGAGAGACCCAGTACTTC. The encoded protein is CASSLVSGGVGETQYF.